This T cell receptor beta chain emerged from a study of T-cell memory formation after mild COVID-19. About the study: Most TCR clusters belonged to a single donor.

This clonotype was seen a few times. What it binds is unknown. Study results and caveats: CD4+ contracting clones lay mainly in CM and EM, CD8+ ones in EMRA. Day 15 to 85 contracting clones showed balanced CD4/CD8; day 15 to 37 expanders favored CD4+.

TCR alpha and TCR beta cDNA libraries with sample barcodes and UMIs came from 5'RACE using constant-segment primers. MiXCR, applied by TCRdb to the 5' RACE reads, yields one record per CDR3 protein. Seen here are about 140,000 distinct CDR3 sequences, 20% to 25% observed once, and the top ten hold around 22%. This clonotype was sampled from an adult woman who had mild COVID-19 (a few samples of this study predate the infection). Cell type and time point are not known. The sequencing sample was made of PBMCs or a T cell subset sorted from them (not recorded which).

CDR3 amino acids: CASSLWTEIQETQYF. The CDR3 DNA is TGTGCCAGCAGCTTGTGGACAGAGATACAAGAGACCCAGTACTTC. The chain is built from TRBV5-6 and TRBJ2-5, with D tentatively TRBD1 (6 bases). V lost 1 base, J lost 2 bases, and 12 bases lay in between. CDR1 and CDR2 from the germline V gene are SGHDT and YYEEEE. CDR3 length: 15 residues.